This T cell receptor (beta chain) was documented in a study of PD-1 blockade in classical Hodgkin lymphoma. Every patient had relapsed following autologous stem cell transplantation, and cohorts differed in brentuximab vedotin exposure. Here immunoSEQ multiplex PCR was the method, and the copy in TCRdb shows in-frame clones only, minus some. The profile covers around 13,000 clones, with around 87% appearing a single time and 30% to 45% taken by the ten largest. The CDR3 runs 12 residues. With 3 bases removed from V and 0 bases from J, the gap between germline ends came to 2 bases. Germline loops: CDR1 SEHNR, CDR2 FQNEAQ (reference sequence).

The chain uses TRBV7-9 and TRBJ1-1; D is unclear. This clonotype was sampled from a human donor with classical Hodgkin lymphoma. The starting material was peripheral blood mononuclear cells (PBMCs), obtained at baseline. The CDR3 coding sequence is TGTGCCAGCAGCTTGCTGAACACTGAAGCTTTCTTT. It is translated as CASSLLNTEAFF.